This T cell receptor beta chain came from a study of blood T cell repertoires in COVID-19. Background on the study: There were acute and convalescent COVID-19 samples, and they came from the United States, Italy and Spain. PBMCs, B-cell-depleted T cells, or T cells were the source of the cDNA or gDNA that made up the material.

The length of the CDR3 is 12 residues. V lost 3 bases and J lost 5, with 6 bases in between. Per germline, CDR1 KGHDR and CDR2 SFDVKD. Seattle researchers signed up patients amid active infection and tracked them longitudinally. As processed by the authors: Reference gene primer amplification yielded estimated nucleated cell counts. Produced via immunoSEQ multiplex PCR; TCRdb's table is partial and in-frame only. The D gene and trimming were derived from the DNA, and the V and J assignments and clone size from that table. The sample includes 330,000 or so clones, about nine tenths seen only once; the top ten take less than 5%.

The sample comprised peripheral blood. The clonotype was recovered from an older woman with COVID-19, enrolled during active disease. The chain joins TRBV24-1 to TRBJ2-5, with D possibly being TRBD1 (6 bases). CDR3 protein: CATSDRGETQYF. The CDR3 DNA reads TGTGCCACCAGTGATAGGGGGGAGACCCAGTACTTC.